This T cell receptor beta chain was identified in a study of T cells in Graves' hyperthyroidism and ophthalmopathy. Template material for amplifying TCR beta CDR3 regions consisted of RNA transcripts. HTBI primers were the set used in a first-round RT-PCR of the TCR CDR3. TCRdb reanalysed the multiplex PCR reads using MiXCR and keeps one entry per CDR3 protein. Among 370,000 or so distinct CDR3 sequences, around an eighth were seen once, and the ten largest hold 20% to 25%. Germline V lookup: CDR1 SGHNT, CDR2 YENEEA. V gave up 2 bases and J gave up 7 bases; unmatched junction bases: 7. This CDR3 spans 14 amino acids. This clonotype was seen at least ten times.

The chain has TRBV11-3 and TRBJ1-2; 7 bases align to TRBD1. The sequence was collected from a man aged 25 to 45 with Graves' hyperthyroidism that later progressed to Graves' ophthalmopathy. The sequenced sample was blood. The CDR3 DNA reads as TGTGCCAGCAGCTTACCACAGGGGTCCGGTGGCTACACCTTC. Amino acids: CASSLPQGSGGYTF.